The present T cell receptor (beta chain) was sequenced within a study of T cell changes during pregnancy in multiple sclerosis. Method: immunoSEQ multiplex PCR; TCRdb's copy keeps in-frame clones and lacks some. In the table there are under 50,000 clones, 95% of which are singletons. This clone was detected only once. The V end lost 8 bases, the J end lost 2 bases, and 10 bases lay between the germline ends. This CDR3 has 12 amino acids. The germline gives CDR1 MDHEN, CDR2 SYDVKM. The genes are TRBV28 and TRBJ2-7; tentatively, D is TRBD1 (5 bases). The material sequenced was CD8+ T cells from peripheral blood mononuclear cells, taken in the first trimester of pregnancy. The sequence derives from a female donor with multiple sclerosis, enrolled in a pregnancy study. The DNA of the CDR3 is TGTGCCAGCTGCAGGGTTCCCTACGAGCAGTACTTC. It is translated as CASCRVPYEQYF.